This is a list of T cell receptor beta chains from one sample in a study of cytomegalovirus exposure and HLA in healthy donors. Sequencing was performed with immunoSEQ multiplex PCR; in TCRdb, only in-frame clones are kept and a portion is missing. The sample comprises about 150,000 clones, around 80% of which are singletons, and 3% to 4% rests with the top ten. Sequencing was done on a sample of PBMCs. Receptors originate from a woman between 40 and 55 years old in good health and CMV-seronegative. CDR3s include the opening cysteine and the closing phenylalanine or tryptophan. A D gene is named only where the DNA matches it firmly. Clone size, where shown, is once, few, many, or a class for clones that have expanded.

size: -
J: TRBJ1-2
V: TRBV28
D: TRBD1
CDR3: CASVSRDSNYGYTF
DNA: TGTGCCAGCGTTTCCCGGGACAGTAACTATGGCTACACCTTC

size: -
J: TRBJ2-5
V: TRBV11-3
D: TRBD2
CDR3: CASSLDLTSEQQETQYF
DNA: TGTGCCAGCAGCTTAGATTTGACTAGCGAGCAACAAGAGACCCAGTACTTC

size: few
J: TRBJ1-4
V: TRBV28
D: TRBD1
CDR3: CASSPGGGTGGEKLFF
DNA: TGTGCCAGCTCACCCGGGGGTGGGACAGGGGGGGAAAAACTGTTTTTT

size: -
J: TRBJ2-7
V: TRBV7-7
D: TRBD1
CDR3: CASSRGTGYEQYF
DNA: TGTGCTAGCTCCCGGGGGACAGGGTACGAGCAGTACTTC

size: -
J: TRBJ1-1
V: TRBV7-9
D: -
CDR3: CASSLAGWEMNTEAFF
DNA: TGTGCCAGCAGCTTAGCGGGATGGGAGATGAACACTGAAGCTTTCTTT

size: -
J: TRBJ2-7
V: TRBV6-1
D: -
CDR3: CASTGEVYEQYF
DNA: TGTGCCAGCACGGGAGAGGTCTACGAGCAGTACTTC

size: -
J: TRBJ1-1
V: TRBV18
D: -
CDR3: CASSPDRSEAFF
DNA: TGTGCCAGCTCACCGGACAGAAGTGAAGCTTTCTTT

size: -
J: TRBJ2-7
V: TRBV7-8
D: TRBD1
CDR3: CASTIGTDYEQYF
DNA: TGTGCCAGCACCATCGGGACAGATTACGAGCAGTACTTC

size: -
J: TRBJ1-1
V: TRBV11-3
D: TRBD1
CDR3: CASSRQGTEAFF
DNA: TGTGCCAGCAGCAGACAGGGGACTGAAGCTTTCTTT

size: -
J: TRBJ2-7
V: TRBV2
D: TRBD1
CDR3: CASLLGQPASEQYF
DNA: TGTGCCAGCCTGCTGGGACAGCCTGCGAGTGAGCAGTACTTC

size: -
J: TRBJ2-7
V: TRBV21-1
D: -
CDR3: CASTKSGQGVYEQYF
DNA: TGTGCCAGCACCAAAAGCGGTCAGGGGGTGTACGAGCAGTACTTC

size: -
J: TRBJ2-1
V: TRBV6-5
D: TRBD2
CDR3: CASSLTWTSGNEQFF
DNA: TGTGCCAGCAGTCTAACTTGGACTAGCGGAAATGAGCAGTTCTTC

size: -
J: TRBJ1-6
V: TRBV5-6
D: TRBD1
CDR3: CASSLEAGGHNSPLHF
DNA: TGTGCCAGCAGCTTGGAGGCAGGGGGCCATAATTCACCCCTCCACTTT

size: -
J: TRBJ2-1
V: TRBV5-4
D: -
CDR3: CASSSTPADEQFF
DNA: TGTGCCAGCAGCTCAACTCCCGCCGATGAGCAGTTCTTC

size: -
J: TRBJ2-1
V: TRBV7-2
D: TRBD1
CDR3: CASSPGTGQFF
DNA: TGTGCCAGCAGCCCCGGGACAGGGCAGTTCTTC

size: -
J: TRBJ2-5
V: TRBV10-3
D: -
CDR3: CAISETGLGETQYF
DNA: TGTGCCATCAGTGAGACAGGTCTTGGAGAGACCCAGTACTTC

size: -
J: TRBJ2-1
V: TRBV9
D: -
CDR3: CASTADIGGRANEQFF
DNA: TGTGCCAGCACCGCCGATATAGGGGGGAGGGCCAATGAGCAGTTCTTC